The 31 T cell receptor beta chains below were found in one sample sequenced in a study of blood T cell repertoires in COVID-19. The table came from immunoSEQ multiplex PCR; TCRdb's copy has only in-frame clones and leaves some out. The sample lists 62,000 or so clones, about 76% occurring once. Sequencing was carried out using peripheral blood. Every receptor here comes from a human donor in a cohort sampled during active COVID-19.

The chain is built from TRBV10-3 and TRBJ2-1; the D gene is possibly TRBD1 (6 bases). This CDR3 region has 13 residues. The V gene's germline CDR1 is ENHRY and CDR2 SYGVKD. Between the trimmed V and J ends, which lost 2 bases and 14 bases, there was a span of 16 bases. In DNA form, the CDR3 reads TGTGCCATCAGTGAGGGCAGGGGCGGACATGAGTTCTTC. This codes for CAISEGRGGHEFF.

The chain is built from TRBV3-1 (or the pseudogene TRBV3-2) and TRBJ1-1, with D possibly matching TRBD1 (6 bases). The CDR3 covers 11 residues. Looked up from germline, CDR1 is LGHDT and CDR2 is YNNKEL (reference sequence). V was shortened by 3 bases and J by 9 bases, with 8 bases between the two germline ends. CDR3 in amino acids: CASSQRGKAFF. In DNA form, the CDR3 reads TGTGCCAGCAGCCAGAGGGGGAAAGCTTTCTTT.

The rearrangement joins TRBV4-2 to TRBJ2-3; D call uncertain. The V gene lost 2 bases and the J gene lost 6 bases, with 12 bases spanning the gap. Per the germline V gene, CDR1 is LGHNA and CDR2 is YNFKEQ. This CDR3 region has 14 residues. The CDR3 is CASSQSFTADTQYF. The CDR3, as DNA: TGTGCCAGCAGCCAAAGTTTCACAGCCGATACGCAGTATTTT.

The V call is TRBV7-9, the J call TRBJ2-1; D might be TRBD2 (6 bases). Looked up from germline, CDR1 is SEHNR and CDR2 is FQNEAQ (reference sequence). The germline V and J ends were trimmed by 5 bases and 4 bases, with 15 bases remaining between them. The CDR3 spans 15 residues. This CDR3 reads CASSPGGPVYNEQFF. CDR3 sequence (DNA): TGTGCCAGCAGCCCCGGGGGACCCGTTTACAATGAGCAGTTCTTC.

The CDR3: CATSRDSGVGETQYF. DNA for the CDR3: TGTGCCACCAGCAGAGACTCAGGGGTCGGGGAGACCCAGTACTTC. The genes are TRBV15 and TRBJ2-5; D possibly corresponds to TRBD1 (6 bases). The CDR3 has 15 residues. V lost 0 bases to trimming and J lost 5 bases, with 13 bases between them. CDR1 and CDR2 from the germline V gene are LNHNV and YYDKDF (reference sequence).

The chain has TRBV19 and TRBJ2-6; a possible D gene is TRBD1 (6 bases). V lost 4 bases, J lost 2 bases, and 9 bases lay in between. Germline CDR1 LNHDA, CDR2 SQIVND (reference sequence). The CDR3 runs 15 residues. CDR3 in DNA: TGTGCCAGTAGTAGTGGGGGCGCTGGGGCCAACGTCCTGACTTTC. Protein product: CASSSGGAGANVLTF. The entire variable domain, with the rest obtained from reference TRBV19 and TRBJ2-6, is as follows: DGGITQSPKYLFRKEGQNVTLSCEQNLNHDAMYWYRQDPGQGLRLIYYSQIVNDFQKGDIAEGYSVSREKKESFPLTVTSAQKNPTAFYLCASSSGGAGANVLTFGAGSRLTVL.

In its sample, this clone was seen a few times. This chain links TRBV3-1 (or the pseudogene TRBV3-2) with TRBJ1-4; the D gene is possibly TRBD1 (6 bases). This CDR3 contains 15 residues. Trimming shortened V by 1 base and J by 8 bases, and 14 bases separated the two germline ends. Germline V gene sequence: CDR1 LGHDT, CDR2 YNNKEL (reference sequence). The CDR3 nucleotides are TGTGCCAGCAGCCAAGGTTTCAGGGGAGCAGAAAAACTGTTTTTT. This gives the protein CASSQGFRGAEKLFF.

The chain has TRBV7-2 and TRBJ1-6, with D possibly TRBD1 on 5 matching bases. The V end was cut by 5 bases, the J end by 13 bases, with 15 bases between. The CDR3 covers 13 residues. Germline V gene data show CDR1 as SGHTA and CDR2 as FQGNSA. DNA for the CDR3: TGTGCCAGCAGCCCCAAATTAACAGGTCCCCTCCACTTT. Protein product: CASSPKLTGPLHF.

The V gene is TRBV5-1, the J gene TRBJ2-7, with 8 nucleotides matching TRBD1. Germline CDR1 reads SGHRS; CDR2 reads YFSETQ. The CDR3 extends over 13 amino acids. Trimming at V came to 3 bases and at J to 5 bases, leaving 4 bases not matched to a gene. The CDR3 sequence: CASSWDRYDEQYF. CDR3 in DNA: TGCGCCAGCAGCTGGGACAGGTACGACGAGCAGTACTTC.

The J gene is TRBJ2-3, the V gene TRBV11-1, with D perhaps matching TRBD2 (5 bases). The CDR3 runs to 15 residues. Per the germline V gene, CDR1 is SGHAT and CDR2 is FQDESV (reference sequence). The V gene lost 4 bases and the J gene lost 0 bases, with 11 bases spanning the gap. The CDR3 loop reads CASSSSAASTDTQYF. The DNA for the CDR3 is TGTGCCAGCAGCTCCTCAGCGGCGAGCACAGATACGCAGTATTTT. The full variable domain, with the rest looked up from reference TRBV11-1 and TRBJ2-3, is EAEVAQSPRYKITEKSQAVAFWCDPISGHATLYWYRQILGQGPELLVQFQDESVVDDSQLPKDRFSAERLKGVDSTLKIQPAELGDSAMYLCASSSSAASTDTQYFGPGTRLTVL.

The rearrangement links TRBV3-1 (or the pseudogene TRBV3-2) to TRBJ1-2; perhaps TRBD1 as D (5 bases). Germline CDR1 LGHDT, CDR2 YNNKEL (reference sequence). The CDR3 runs to 12 residues. The V end lost 5 bases, the J end lost 8 bases, and 12 bases lay between the germline ends. The CDR3 sequence: CASSMGGSGYTF. The CDR3 nucleotides are TGTGCCAGCAGCATGGGGGGGTCAGGCTACACCTTC.

This clone was counted once. V usage is TRBV6-5 and J usage is TRBJ1-6; 9 bases align to TRBD1. The germline gives CDR1 MNHEY, CDR2 SVGAGI. CDR3 length equals 16 residues. Trimming removed 1 base from V and 9 bases from J; junction bases left unmatched: 7. CDR3 nucleotides: TGTGCCAGCAGTTACTATAGAGGGACAGGGCTTTCACCCCTCCACTTT. Translated, it gives CASSYYRGTGLSPLHF.

This clone was picked up one time. CDR3 in DNA: TGTGCCAGCAGCTTAGCAGGGACAGGGGAAGGACGAGGCTACACCTTC. This codes for CASSLAGTGEGRGYTF. The chain recombines TRBV7-2 with TRBJ1-2, with 10 nucleotides matching TRBD1. J gave up 8 bases and V 0 bases, and 9 bases lay outside the gene matches. Germline-derived CDR1 and CDR2 are SGHTA and FQGNSA. CDR3 length equals 16 residues.

The rearrangement joins TRBV5-1 to TRBJ1-5; the D is unclear. Trimming stripped 4 bases from V and 4 bases from J, with 12 bases between. There are 14 residues in the CDR3. Germline V CDR1 and CDR2: SGHRS, YFSETQ. In DNA form, the CDR3 reads TGCGCCAGCAGCCTCGAGGGCCTGAATCAGCCCCAGCATTTT. Its protein is CASSLEGLNQPQHF.

The chain recombines TRBV5-1 with TRBJ2-5, with 10 bases identical to TRBD2. The CDR3 has 16 residues. The V segment lost 0 bases and the J segment 5 bases; nucleotides outside the gene matches: 7. Per germline, CDR1 SGHRS and CDR2 YFSETQ. CDR3 loop: CASSLGASGGHETQYF. The DNA for the CDR3 is TGCGCCAGCAGCTTGGGGGCTAGCGGGGGTCACGAGACCCAGTACTTC.

J is TRBJ2-1 and V is TRBV7-9, with 7 bases lining up with TRBD1. The CDR3 sequence is 19 residues long. V was clipped by 5 bases and J by 4 bases; unmatched bases: 20. CDR1 and CDR2 (germline): SEHNR, FQNEAQ (reference sequence). CDR3 in amino acids: CASSPQLRGPRYSYNEQFF. CDR3 DNA sequence: TGTGCCAGCAGCCCGCAATTAAGGGGGCCTCGCTACTCATACAATGAGCAGTTCTTC.

The table lists this clone with a count of one. V gene TRBV7-2 combines with J gene TRBJ1-2; D possibly corresponds to TRBD1 (6 bases). The CDR3 length is 13 residues. V dropped 4 bases and J dropped 8 bases, with 14 bases sitting between them. The V gene's germline CDR1 is SGHTA and CDR2 FQGNSA. The CDR3 spells CASSSPQGRGYTF. CDR3 coding DNA: TGTGCCAGCAGCTCCCCACAGGGCCGCGGCTACACCTTC.

V usage is TRBV15 and J usage is TRBJ1-5, with 8 bases aligning to TRBD1. J was trimmed by 1 base and V by 0 bases; bases with no gene match: 5. The length of the CDR3 is 17 residues. Germline V gene sequence: CDR1 LNHNV, CDR2 YYDKDF (reference sequence). CDR3 in amino acids: CATSRDPWTGSNQPQHF. CDR3 nucleotide sequence: TGTGCCACCAGCAGAGATCCTTGGACAGGGAGCAATCAGCCCCAGCATTTT.

The sample holds one count of this clone. The CDR3 DNA reads TGTGCCAGCAGCTTAGCCCCCCCCGGGACAGGGGGCACTGAAGCTTTCTTT. Its protein is CASSLAPPGTGGTEAFF. The chain couples TRBV7-9 to TRBJ1-1; 11 bases are shared with TRBD1. This CDR3 has 17 residues. After removal of 0 bases from V and 4 bases from J, the junction contained 7 bases not matched to a gene. Germline values: CDR1 SEHNR, CDR2 FQNEAQ (reference sequence).

The J gene is TRBJ2-7, the V gene TRBV6-5; weak D call: TRBD2 (6 bases). The V gene's germline CDR1 is MNHEY and CDR2 SVGAGI. Trimming took 6 bases from V and 4 from J, leaving 10 bases between them. This CDR3 region has 12 residues. DNA for the CDR3: TGTGCCAGCAGCCTCGGGGGATACGAGCAGTACTTC. This sequence encodes CASSLGGYEQYF.

This clone has just a few counts. CDR3 nucleotides: TGTGCCACGAAGGGGTCCCGGAGCTCCTATAATTCACCCCTCCACTTT. This codes for CATKGSRSSYNSPLHF. V and J are TRBV19 and TRBJ1-6; TRBD1 is a possible D gene (5 bases). Per the germline V gene, CDR1 is LNHDA and CDR2 is SQIVND (reference sequence). The CDR3 consists of 16 residues. V was trimmed by 10 bases and J by 0 bases, leaving 16 bases between them.

The chain has TRBV12-1 and TRBJ2-2; the table's D gene call, TRBD2, was not cross checked with the DNA. TRBV12-1 is given as a pseudogene. The CDR3 runs to 15 residues. The CDR3 bases are TGTGCCAGCAGCCTCCTAGCGGGGGGGACCGGGGAGCTGTTTTTT. Translating gives CASSLLAGGTGELFF.

The V call is TRBV5-1, the J call TRBJ1-1, with 8 nucleotides matching TRBD1. Germline loops: CDR1 SGHRS, CDR2 YFSETQ. This CDR3 contains 15 residues. The V gene end was trimmed by 4 bases and the J gene end by 3 bases; junction bases not matched to a gene: 8. The CDR3 DNA follows: TGCGCCAGCAGCCCAAAGACAGGGGAGCACACTGAAGCTTTCTTT. Protein: CASSPKTGEHTEAFF.

In this sample, this clone turned up a few times. The chain employs TRBV19 and TRBJ1-5, with D uncertain. Germline V gene data show CDR1 as LNHDA and CDR2 as SQIVND (reference sequence). The CDR3 loop spans 14 amino acids. V was cut by 10 bases and J by 6 bases, with 19 bases left in between. CDR3 residues: CATMGGPGLQPQHF. The CDR3 DNA reads as TGTGCCACCATGGGAGGACCGGGCCTTCAGCCCCAGCATTTT.

This clone has just one count. The chain links TRBV12-3 or TRBV12-4 to TRBJ1-6, with 8 bases lining up with TRBD1. The CDR3 has 13 residues. V lost 6 bases to trimming and J lost 10 bases; unmatched junction nucleotides: 5. The CDR3 DNA sequence: TGTGCCAGCAGGACAGGGGAGGGATCACCCCTCCACTTT. Its protein product is CASRTGEGSPLHF.

This sequence joins TRBV10-2 and TRBJ2-2, with D possibly matching TRBD1 (6 bases). Per the germline V gene, CDR1 is WSHSY and CDR2 is SAAADI. The CDR3 is 14 residues long. V gave up 0 bases and J gave up 11 bases, with 13 bases separating them. The CDR3 DNA reads as TGCGCCAGCAGTGAGTCACAGGGAGCAAGAGAGCTGTTTTTT. It translates to CASSESQGARELFF.

This clone was observed a few times. V usage is TRBV29-1 and J usage is TRBJ2-2, with D hard to call. Trimming cost V 4 bases and J 7 bases, with 13 bases left between them. The CDR3 spans 13 residues. CDR1 and CDR2 (germline): SQVTM, ANQGSEA. The CDR3 DNA is TGCAGCGTTGCTTTTAGCTTCAGCGGGGAGCTGTTTTTT. Protein sequence: CSVAFSFSGELFF.

The rearrangement uses TRBV20-1 and TRBJ2-2, with D uncertain. Germline-derived CDR1 and CDR2 are DFQATT and SNEGSKA (reference sequence). The length of the CDR3 is 14 residues. The ends were cut back, 3 bases at V and 5 bases at J, with 13 bases in the middle. The CDR3 region has the DNA TGCAGTGCTAGTATCCCTTCAGGTACCGGGGAGCTGTTTTTT. Amino acids: CSASIPSGTGELFF.

This clone has more than one count but fewer than ten. This rearrangement joins TRBV5-1 to TRBJ1-2; D unclear. V shed 0 bases and J shed 6 bases, with 12 bases lying between them. The germline gives CDR1 SGHRS, CDR2 YFSETQ. CDR3 length: 14 amino acids. The CDR3 here is CASSLDGYSDGYTF. The CDR3, as DNA: TGCGCCAGCAGCTTGGACGGTTATTCCGATGGCTACACCTTC.

This rearrangement joins TRBV5-6 to TRBJ2-4, with a weak D call TRBD1 (5 bases). V was shortened by 6 bases and J by 0 bases, with 10 bases between the two germline ends. The CDR3 is made up of 14 amino acids. The V gene's germline CDR1 is SGHDT and CDR2 YYEEEE. CDR3 sequence: CASNPGLAKNIQYF. For the CDR3, the DNA is TGTGCCAGCAACCCAGGGCTAGCCAAAAACATTCAGTACTTC. The variable domain in full, with the rest retrieved from reference TRBV5-6 and TRBJ2-4, is DAGVTQSPTHLIKTRGQQVTLRCSPKSGHDTVSWYQQALGQGPQFIFQYYEEEERQRGNFPDRFSGHQFPNYSSELNVNALLLGDSALYLCASNPGLAKNIQYFGAGTRLSVL.

The genes are TRBV7-2 and TRBJ2-2, with 9 bases fitting TRBD2. The CDR3 sequence is 16 residues long. Germline CDR1 reads SGHTA; CDR2 reads FQGNSA. V shed 2 bases, J shed 7 bases, and the junction held 8 bases outside the gene matches. The DNA of the CDR3 is TGTGCCAGCAGCTTATATGGCGGGGGGGCGGTCGGGGAGCTGTTTTTT. Protein: CASSLYGGGAVGELFF.